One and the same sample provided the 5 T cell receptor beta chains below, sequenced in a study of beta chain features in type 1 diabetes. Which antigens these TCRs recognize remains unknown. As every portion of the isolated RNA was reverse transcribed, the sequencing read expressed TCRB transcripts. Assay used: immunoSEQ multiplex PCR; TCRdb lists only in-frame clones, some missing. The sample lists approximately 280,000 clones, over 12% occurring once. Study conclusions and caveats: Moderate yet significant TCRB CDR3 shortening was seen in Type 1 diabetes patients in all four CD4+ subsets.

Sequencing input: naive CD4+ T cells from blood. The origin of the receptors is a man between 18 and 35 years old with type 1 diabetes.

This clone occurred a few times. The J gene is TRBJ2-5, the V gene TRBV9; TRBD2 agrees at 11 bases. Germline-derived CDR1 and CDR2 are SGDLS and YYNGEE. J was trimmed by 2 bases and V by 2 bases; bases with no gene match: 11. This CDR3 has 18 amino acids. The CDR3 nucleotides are TGTGCCAGCAGCGTGAAGCCCCAGACTAGCGGGATTCAAGAGACCCAGTACTTC. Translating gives CASSVKPQTSGIQETQYF. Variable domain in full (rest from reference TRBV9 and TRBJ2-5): DSGVTQTPKHLITATGQRVTLRCSPRSGDLSVYWYQQSLDQGLQFLIQYYNGEERAKGNILERFSAQQFPDLHSELNLSSLELGDSALYFCASSVKPQTSGIQETQYFGPGTRLLVL.

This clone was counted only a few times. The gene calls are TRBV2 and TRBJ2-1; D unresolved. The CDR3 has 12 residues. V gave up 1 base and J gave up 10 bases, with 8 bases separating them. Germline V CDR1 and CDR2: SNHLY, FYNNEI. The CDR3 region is CASSEVLPEQFF. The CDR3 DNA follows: TGTGCCAGCAGTGAAGTACTACCGGAGCAGTTCTTC.

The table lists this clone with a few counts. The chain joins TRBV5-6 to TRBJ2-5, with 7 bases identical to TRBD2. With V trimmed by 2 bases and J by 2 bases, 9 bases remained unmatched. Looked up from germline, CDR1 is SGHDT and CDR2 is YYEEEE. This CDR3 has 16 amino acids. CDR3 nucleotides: TGTGCCAGCAGCTTTAGGTCCCTAGCGGTTCAAGAGACCCAGTACTTC. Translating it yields CASSFRSLAVQETQYF.

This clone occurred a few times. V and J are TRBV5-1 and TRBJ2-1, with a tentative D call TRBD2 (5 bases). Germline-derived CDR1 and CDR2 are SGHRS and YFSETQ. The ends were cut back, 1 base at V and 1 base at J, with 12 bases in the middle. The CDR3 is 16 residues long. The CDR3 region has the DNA TGCGCCAGCAGCTTGCCTGGCGGGCCTTCCTACAATGAGCAGTTCTTC. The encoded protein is CASSLPGGPSYNEQFF.

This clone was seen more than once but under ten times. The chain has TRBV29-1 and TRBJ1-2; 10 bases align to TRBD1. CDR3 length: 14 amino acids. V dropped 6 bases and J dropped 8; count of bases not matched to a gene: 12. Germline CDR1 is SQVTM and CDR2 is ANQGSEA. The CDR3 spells CSVGLGTGVEGYTF. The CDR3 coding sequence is TGCAGCGTCGGTCTTGGGACAGGGGTAGAGGGCTACACCTTC.